The present T cell receptor beta chain was sequenced within a study of blood T cells in healthy people across ages. Caucasian individuals from Russia who were healthy and aged 6 to 90 acted as donors. Investigators took around 11 milliliters of peripheral blood from every donor. Germline V gene sequence: CDR1 KGHDR, CDR2 SFDVKD. The V and J ends lost 2 bases and 4 bases respectively, with 4 bases between them. This CDR3 is built from 12 residues. Primers used in a second PCR of roughly 7 to 11 cycles were a sample-barcoded 5' primer and a J-beta primer mix. Every single cDNA molecule received a tag from a template-switch adaptor with 12 random nucleotides. Sequencing recovered at least 3 million CDR3-containing paired-end reads from each sample. TCRdb reprocessed the 5' RACE reads via MiXCR and lists one record per CDR3 protein. The sample lists some 1.8 million distinct CDR3 sequences, around 42% occurring once.

The chain joins TRBV24-1 to TRBJ2-5; D is ambiguous. Specimen: blood. The TCR originated in a human donor in good health. The DNA of the CDR3 is TGTGCCACCAGTGATTACTCAGAGACCCAGTACTTC. It translates to CATSDYSETQYF.